This section outlines one T cell receptor (beta chain) sequence together with its context. Its antigen specificity is not known. Base qualities are not at hand, and no much larger clone is one base apart. Participants in the prospective study were enrolled through a virtual design, were aged about 18 to 100 years, and lived in roughly 25 United States geographic areas. In the prospective study, cohorts were assigned on the basis of participant-reported clinical history obtained from a screening survey and a study questionnaire. Each participant in the prospective study had whole blood, serum and a nasopharyngeal or oropharyngeal swab collected by mobile phlebotomists. Over a roughly 2-month period, participants in the prospective study had the option of providing additional blood draws and questionnaires. Before DNA extraction, blood samples from the prospective study were shipped at room temperature or frozen.

TCRbeta CDR3 regions were amplified from genomic DNA using the immunoSEQ Assay, a bias-controlled multiplex PCR. Per the authors' processing: The number of nucleated cells in each sample was estimated from the amplification of reference gene primers within the assay. Sequence reads were collapsed and filtered to measure the absolute abundance of every unique TCRbeta CDR3 rearrangement. For each sample, productive Simpson clonality was calculated as the square root of Simpson's diversity index across productive rearrangements. Imported from immuneACCESS, the table was reduced by TCRdb to in-frame sequences with V and J called. These copies leave out some clones; in studies compared against another copy, an unresolved V gene accounts for under half, and the cause of the remainder is not known. The V and J calls and clone size come from that table; D and trimming were worked out from the DNA. This sample has about 400,000 clones in its table, and approximately 86% of those were observed once. The ten largest clonotypes hold roughly 2% of the sample.

V is clipped by 4 bases and J by 5 bases, and the sequence between their germline boundaries is 15 bases long. Via the germline V gene, CDR1 is SGHTS and CDR2 YDEGEE. Including the terminal cysteine and phenylalanine, the CDR3 comprises 14 residues. Only the CDR3 part of the read is kept: 42 bases, read in frame from the first base. The entry originates in a study of blood T cell repertoires in COVID-19 (dated by TCRdb to the early 2020s). Background for the entire study: Samples from collaborators originated in the United States, Italy and Spain and spanned both the acute and convalescent phases of COVID-19. The prospective study material was composed of cDNA or gDNA derived from T cells, B-cell-depleted T cells, or PBMCs. Subjects who had been exposed to COVID-19, were actively infected with it, or had recovered from it provided the deeply sampled blood TCRbeta repertoires that made up the dataset. The repertoires were made available in a free public database intended to serve as a resource for research on the immune response to SARS-CoV-2. Samples came from the ongoing ImmuneRACE study (first 160 participants) plus 1,254 subjects from 6 global collaborators. The sample metadata nearly always contained a de-identified subject ID, COVID-19 status, age in years and sex. Where available, HLA class I and class II types were obtained from metadata supplied by the sample provider rather than from assay-based typing.

Overall study outcomes, separate from this receptor: The amount of clinical and demographic metadata varied by source and participant and was provided uncurated.

The sample consisted of PBMCs or T cells enriched from blood (not recorded which). The chain employs TRBV5-8 and TRBJ1-1; D gene: possibly TRBD1, on 5 matching bases. The TCR was taken from a woman in her 40s with acute COVID-19. The sequenced DNA is TGTGCCAGCAGCAATGACAGAATGCGGACTGAAGCTTTCTTT. The encoded protein is CASSNDRMRTEAFF. Where the CDR3 stops, the reference TRBV5-8 and TRBJ1-1 genes take over; the full variable domain is EAGVTQSPTHLIKTRGQQATLRCSPISGHTSVYWYQQALGLGLQFLLWYDEGEERNRGNFPPRFSGRQFPNYSSELNVNALELEDSALYLCASSNDRMRTEAFFGQGTRLTVV.